The 3 T cell receptor beta chains listed next were all sequenced from one sample in a study of cytomegalovirus exposure and HLA in healthy donors. The primer mix had 60 Vbeta and 13 Jbeta primers. Assay used: immunoSEQ multiplex PCR; TCRdb lists only in-frame clones, some missing. This sample yields approximately 110,000 clones, of which nearly 85% are seen a single time; 6.1% belongs to the top ten. Source material: PBMCs. These receptor sequences come from a man aged 18 to 29 in good health and CMV-seronegative.

The chain is built from TRBV14 and TRBJ2-1; 9 nucleotides align to TRBD1. V dropped 4 bases and J dropped 0; count of bases not matched to a gene: 16. The CDR3 runs to 20 residues. Germline loops: CDR1 SGHDN, CDR2 FVKESK. CDR3 in DNA: TGTGCCAGCAGCCCGAACATTTTCAGGGCGGGACAGGGCTCCTACAATGAGCAGTTCTTC. Translated, it gives CASSPNIFRAGQGSYNEQFF. Using reference TRBV14 and TRBJ2-1 for the parts outside the CDR3, the full variable domain is EAGVTQFPSHSVIEKGQTVTLRCDPISGHDNLYWYRRVMGKEIKFLLHFVKESKQDESGMPNNRFLAERTGGTYSTLKVQPAELEDSGVYFCASSPNIFRAGQGSYNEQFFGPGTRLTVL.

This clone was picked up one time. J is TRBJ1-4 and V is TRBV10-3, with 7 nucleotides matching TRBD1. Trimming cost V 2 bases and J 8 bases; bases outside gene matches: 8. CDR3 length equals 15 residues. Germline CDR1 reads ENHRY; CDR2 reads SYGVKD. CDR3 DNA sequence: TGTGCCATCAGTGAGCGTCCAGGGGGACACGAAAAACTGTTTTTT. It translates to CAISERPGGHEKLFF.

The genes are TRBV6-1 and TRBJ1-4, with D hard to call. This CDR3 comprises 13 residues. V was cut by 3 bases and J by 8 bases, with 10 bases left in between. Germline values: CDR1 MNHNS, CDR2 SASEGT. DNA for the CDR3: TGTGCCAGCAGTGACGCACTTTTCGAAAAACTGTTTTTT. Amino acids: CASSDALFEKLFF.